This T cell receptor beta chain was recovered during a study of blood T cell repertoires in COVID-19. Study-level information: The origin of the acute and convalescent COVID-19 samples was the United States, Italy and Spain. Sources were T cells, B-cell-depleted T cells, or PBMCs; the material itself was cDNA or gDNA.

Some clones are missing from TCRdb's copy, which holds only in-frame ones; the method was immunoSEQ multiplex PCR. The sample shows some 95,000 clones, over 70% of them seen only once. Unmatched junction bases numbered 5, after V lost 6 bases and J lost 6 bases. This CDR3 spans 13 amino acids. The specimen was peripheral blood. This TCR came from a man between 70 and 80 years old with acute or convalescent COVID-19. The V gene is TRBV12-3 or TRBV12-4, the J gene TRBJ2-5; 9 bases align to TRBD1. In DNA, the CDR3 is TGTGCCAGCAGCCGGGGACAGGGCCAGACCCAGTACTTC. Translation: CASSRGQGQTQYF.